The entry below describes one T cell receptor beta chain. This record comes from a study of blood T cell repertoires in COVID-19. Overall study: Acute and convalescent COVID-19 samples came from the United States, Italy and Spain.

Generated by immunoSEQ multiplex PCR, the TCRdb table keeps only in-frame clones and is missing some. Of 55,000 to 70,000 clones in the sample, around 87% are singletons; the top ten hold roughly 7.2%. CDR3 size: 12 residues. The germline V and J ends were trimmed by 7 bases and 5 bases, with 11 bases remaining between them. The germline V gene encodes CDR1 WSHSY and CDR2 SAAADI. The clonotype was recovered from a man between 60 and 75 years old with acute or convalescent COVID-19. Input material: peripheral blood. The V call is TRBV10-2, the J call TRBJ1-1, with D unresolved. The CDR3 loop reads CASTPRVTEAFF. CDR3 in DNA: TGCGCCAGCACCCCGAGGGTGACTGAAGCTTTCTTT.